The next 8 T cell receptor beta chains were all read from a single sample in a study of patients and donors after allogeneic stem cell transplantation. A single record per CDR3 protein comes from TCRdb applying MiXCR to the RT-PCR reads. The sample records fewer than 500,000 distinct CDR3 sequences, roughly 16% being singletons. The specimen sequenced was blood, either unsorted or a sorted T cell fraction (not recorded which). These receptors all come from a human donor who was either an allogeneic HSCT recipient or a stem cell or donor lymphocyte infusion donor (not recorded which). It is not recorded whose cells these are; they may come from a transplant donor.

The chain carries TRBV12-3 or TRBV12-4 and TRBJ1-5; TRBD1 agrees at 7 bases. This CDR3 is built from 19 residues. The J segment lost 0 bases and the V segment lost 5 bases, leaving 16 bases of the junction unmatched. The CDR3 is CASSLGQGGGLGSNQPQHF. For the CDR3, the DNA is TGTGCCAGCAGTCTGGGCCAAGGGGGCGGTTTAGGTAGCAATCAGCCCCAGCATTTT.

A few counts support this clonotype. The CDR3 is CASSQELPGQGGNTIYF. The CDR3 nucleotides read TGCGCCAGCAGCCAGGAACTTCCGGGACAGGGAGGAAACACCATATATTTT. The V gene is TRBV4-1, the J gene TRBJ1-3, with 9 positions matching TRBD1. CDR3 length: 17 amino acids. V gave up 3 bases and J gave up 4 bases; unmatched junction bases: 10. Germline assignment: CDR1 MGHRA and CDR2 YSYEKL.

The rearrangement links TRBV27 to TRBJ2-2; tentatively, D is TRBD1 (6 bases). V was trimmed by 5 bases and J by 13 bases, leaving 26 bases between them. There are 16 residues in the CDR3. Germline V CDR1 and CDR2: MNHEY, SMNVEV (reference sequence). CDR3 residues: CASSRRDQGFRQLLFF. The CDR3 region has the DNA TGTGCCAGCAGTCGCCGGGACCAGGGGTTCCGCCAGCTGCTGTTTTTT.

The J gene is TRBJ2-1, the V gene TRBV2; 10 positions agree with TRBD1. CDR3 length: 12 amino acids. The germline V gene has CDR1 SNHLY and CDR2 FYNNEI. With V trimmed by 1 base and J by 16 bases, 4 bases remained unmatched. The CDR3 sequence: CASSEEDRGAFF. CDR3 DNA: TGTGCCAGCAGTGAAGAGGACAGGGGGGCCTTCTTC. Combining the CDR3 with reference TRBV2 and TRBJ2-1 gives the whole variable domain EPEVTQTPSHQVTQMGQEVILRCVPISNHLYFYWYRQILGQKVEFLVSFYNNEISEKSEIFDDQFSVERPDGSNFTLKIRSTKLEDSAMYFCASSEEDRGAFFGPGTRLTVL.

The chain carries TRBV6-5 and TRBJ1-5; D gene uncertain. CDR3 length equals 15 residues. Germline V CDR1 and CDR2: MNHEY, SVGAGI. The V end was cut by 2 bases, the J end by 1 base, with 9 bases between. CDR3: CASSYQSRSNQPQHF. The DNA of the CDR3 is TGTGCCAGCAGTTACCAATCAAGGAGCAATCAGCCCCAGCATTTT.

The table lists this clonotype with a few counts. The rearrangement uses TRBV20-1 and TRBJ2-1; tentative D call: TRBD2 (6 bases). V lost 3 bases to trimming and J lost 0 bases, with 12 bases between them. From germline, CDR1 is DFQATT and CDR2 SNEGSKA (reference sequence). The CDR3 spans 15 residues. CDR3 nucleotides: TGCAGTGCTAGGGAGGGGACCAGCTCCTACAATGAGCAGTTCTTC. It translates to CSAREGTSSYNEQFF.

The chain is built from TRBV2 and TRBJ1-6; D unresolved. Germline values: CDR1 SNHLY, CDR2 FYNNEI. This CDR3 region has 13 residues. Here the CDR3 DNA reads TGTGTAACGATGGGCTTCGAAAATTCACCCCTCCACTTT. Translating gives CVTMGFENSPLHF.

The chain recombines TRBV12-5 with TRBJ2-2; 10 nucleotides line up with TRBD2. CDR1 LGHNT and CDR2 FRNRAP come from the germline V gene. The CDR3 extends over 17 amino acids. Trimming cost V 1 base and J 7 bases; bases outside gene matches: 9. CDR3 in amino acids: CASGLDQREGHIGELFF. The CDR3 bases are TGTGCTAGTGGTTTGGATCAGCGGGAGGGCCATATCGGGGAGCTGTTTTTT.